This T cell receptor beta chain emerged from a study of response to subunit inactivated influenza vaccine. Germline V CDR1 and CDR2: MGHRA, YSYEKL. Trimming took 0 bases from V and 4 from J; bases not matched to a gene: 5. The CDR3 spans 16 residues. In regard to this clonotype: Its cognate antigen is unknown.

Findings and caveats of the study: The authors offered the suggestion that each seasonal influenza vaccination recruits few new T cells.

TCRdb called the RT-PCR reads again in MiXCR, with one record for every CDR3 protein. Here the sample spans more than 250,000 distinct CDR3 sequences, 21% being singletons. The input for sequencing was PBMCs from blood, taken about 20 months after vaccination. This chain joins TRBV4-1 and TRBJ2-1; 8 positions agree with TRBD2. The TCR was taken from a man aged 50-75 years who received an inactivated influenza vaccine. The CDR3 spells CASSQDDGGGYNEQFF. The CDR3 nucleotides are TGCGCCAGCAGCCAAGACGACGGGGGGGGGTACAATGAGCAGTTCTTC.